This T cell receptor (beta chain) was observed in a study of CD8+ T cells in alopecia areata. Whole-study results and caveats: Clonality was higher in lesional than normal scalp, especially in alopecia totalis/universalis. Sequenced scalp T cells also include alphabeta T cells resident in normal skin. Patients shared TCRs less clearly than mice did, possibly for HLA-related reasons.

Germline CDR1 SEHNR, CDR2 FQNEAQ (reference sequence). The CDR3 is 12 residues long. V was shortened by 5 bases and J by 7 bases, with 11 bases between the two germline ends. Extracted RNA was reverse transcribed, and the resulting cDNA served as sequencing template. Repertoires were generated with immunoSEQ multiplex PCR, while TCRdb's copy carries only in-frame clones and drops some. The data show about 110,000 clones, around 55% seen once. This clone was observed a handful of times. The antigen is undetermined. This clonotype was sampled from a human donor in good health. Sequencing was performed on CD8+ T cells sorted from blood. The chain combines TRBV7-9 with TRBJ1-1; maybe TRBD1 (5 bases). CDR3 region: CASSTRDGEAFF. The DNA of the CDR3 is TGTGCCAGCAGCACCCGGGACGGTGAAGCTTTCTTT.